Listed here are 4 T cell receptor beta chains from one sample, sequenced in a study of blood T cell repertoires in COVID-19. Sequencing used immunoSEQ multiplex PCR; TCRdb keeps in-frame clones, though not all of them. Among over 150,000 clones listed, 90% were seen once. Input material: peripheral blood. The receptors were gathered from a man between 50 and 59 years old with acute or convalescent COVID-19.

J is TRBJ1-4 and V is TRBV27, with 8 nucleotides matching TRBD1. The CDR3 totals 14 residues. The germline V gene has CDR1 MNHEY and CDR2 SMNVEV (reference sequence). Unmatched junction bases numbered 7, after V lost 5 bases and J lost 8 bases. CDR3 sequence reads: CASSTVQGGEKLFF. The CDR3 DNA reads TGTGCCAGCAGTACAGTACAGGGGGGGGAAAAACTGTTTTTT.

The CDR3, as DNA: TGTGCCAGCAGTCAATACGAAGGACTTCTTGAGCAGTTCTTC. Translation gives CASSQYEGLLEQFF. The J gene is TRBJ2-1, the V gene TRBV9; weak D call: TRBD2 (5 bases). V gave up 5 bases and J gave up 9 bases, with 18 bases separating them. The CDR3 spans 14 residues. Germline V gives CDR1 SGDLS, CDR2 YYNGEE. Full variable domain (rest looked up from reference TRBV9 and TRBJ2-1): DSGVTQTPKHLITATGQRVTLRCSPRSGDLSVYWYQQSLDQGLQFLIQYYNGEERAKGNILERFSAQQFPDLHSELNLSSLELGDSALYFCASSQYEGLLEQFFGPGTRLTVL.

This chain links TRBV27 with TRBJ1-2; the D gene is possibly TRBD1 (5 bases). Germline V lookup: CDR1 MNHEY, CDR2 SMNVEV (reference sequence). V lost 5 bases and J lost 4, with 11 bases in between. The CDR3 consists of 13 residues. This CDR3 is CASSPGVGYGYTF. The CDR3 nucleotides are TGTGCCAGCAGTCCGGGGGTGGGCTATGGCTACACCTTC.

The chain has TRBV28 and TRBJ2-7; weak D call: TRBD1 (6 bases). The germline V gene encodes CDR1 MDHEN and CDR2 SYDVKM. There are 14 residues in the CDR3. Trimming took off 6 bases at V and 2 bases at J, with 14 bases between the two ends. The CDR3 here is CASSIQGETYEQYF. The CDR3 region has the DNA TGTGCCAGCAGCATACAGGGAGAAACCTACGAGCAGTACTTC.